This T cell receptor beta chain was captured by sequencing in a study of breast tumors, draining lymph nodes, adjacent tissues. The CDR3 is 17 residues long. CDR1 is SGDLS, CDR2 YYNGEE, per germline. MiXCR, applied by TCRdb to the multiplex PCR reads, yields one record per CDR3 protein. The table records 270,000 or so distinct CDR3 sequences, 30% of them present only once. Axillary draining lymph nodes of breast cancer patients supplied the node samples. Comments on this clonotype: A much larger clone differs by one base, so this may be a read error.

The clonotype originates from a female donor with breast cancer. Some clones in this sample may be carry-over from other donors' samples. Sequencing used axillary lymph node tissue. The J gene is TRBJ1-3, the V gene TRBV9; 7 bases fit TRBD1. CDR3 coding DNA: TGTGCCAGCAGCGGGCAGGGGGACGTATCCTCTGGAACCACCATATATTTT. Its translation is CASSGQGDVSSGTTIYF.